Listed below are T cell receptor beta chains from one sample, sequenced in a study of T cell responses to AZD1222 COVID-19 vaccine. The table came from immunoSEQ multiplex PCR; TCRdb's copy has only in-frame clones and leaves some out. Here the sample spans 45,000 to 65,000 clones, about 87% being singletons. The specimen was peripheral blood, collected 28 days after the second AZD1222 dose. Every receptor here comes from an adult who received the AZD1222 COVID-19 vaccine. The CDR3 runs from the conserved cysteine through the conserved F or W. D genes are given only for firm matches. Not all rows give a size; the values are once, few, many and, for expanded clones, a class.

v_call: TRBV23-1; j_call: TRBJ1-3; d_call: -; clone_size: once; cdr3_aa: CASSQSTAQGTGNTIYF; cdr3_nt: TGCGCCAGCAGTCAATCTACGGCCCAGGGGACTGGAAACACCATATATTTT
v_call: TRBV5-6; j_call: TRBJ2-7; d_call: TRBD2; clone_size: -; cdr3_aa: CASSFGLAGAYEQYF; cdr3_nt: TGTGCCAGCAGCTTCGGACTAGCGGGAGCCTACGAGCAGTACTTC
v_call: TRBV27; j_call: TRBJ2-1; d_call: TRBD2; clone_size: -; cdr3_aa: CASSAGLAGFEYNEQFF; cdr3_nt: TGTGCCAGCAGTGCGGGACTAGCGGGATTCGAGTACAATGAGCAGTTCTTC
v_call: TRBV5-6; j_call: TRBJ1-2; d_call: TRBD1; clone_size: -; cdr3_aa: CASSLRNTGGGDGYTF; cdr3_nt: TGTGCCAGCAGCTTGCGAAATACAGGAGGGGGCGATGGCTACACCTTC
v_call: TRBV5-1; j_call: TRBJ2-1; d_call: TRBD1; clone_size: once; cdr3_aa: CASSLTGVSYNEQFF; cdr3_nt: TGCGCCAGCAGCTTGACAGGGGTCTCCTACAATGAGCAGTTCTTC
v_call: TRBV7-2; j_call: TRBJ2-5; d_call: TRBD2; clone_size: -; cdr3_aa: CASSFTSAQETQYF; cdr3_nt: TGTGCCAGCAGCTTCACTAGCGCCCAAGAGACCCAGTACTTC
v_call: TRBV3-1/TRBV3-2; j_call: TRBJ2-5; d_call: TRBD2; clone_size: -; cdr3_aa: CASSYRLAGGETQYF; cdr3_nt: TGTGCCAGCAGCTATCGACTAGCGGGAGGAGAGACCCAGTACTTC
v_call: TRBV30; j_call: TRBJ1-6; d_call: -; clone_size: -; cdr3_aa: CAWSVGSPLHF; cdr3_nt: TGTGCCTGGAGTGTAGGTTCACCCCTCCACTTT
v_call: TRBV28; j_call: TRBJ1-3; d_call: -; clone_size: -; cdr3_aa: CASTSRVAGSGNTIYF; cdr3_nt: TGTGCCAGCACGTCGAGGGTAGCTGGATCTGGAAACACCATATATTTT
v_call: TRBV29-1; j_call: TRBJ2-1; d_call: -; clone_size: -; cdr3_aa: CSVEAGYNEQFF; cdr3_nt: TGCAGCGTTGAAGCTGGGTACAATGAGCAGTTCTTC
v_call: TRBV18; j_call: TRBJ1-2; d_call: TRBD1; clone_size: -; cdr3_aa: CASSPNGQGGFGYTF; cdr3_nt: TGTGCCAGCTCACCAAATGGACAGGGGGGATTTGGCTACACCTTC
v_call: TRBV5-1; j_call: TRBJ2-7; d_call: TRBD1; clone_size: -; cdr3_aa: CASSLWDSSYEQYF; cdr3_nt: TGCGCCAGCAGCTTGTGGGACAGCTCCTACGAGCAGTACTTC
v_call: TRBV7-2; j_call: TRBJ1-2; d_call: -; clone_size: -; cdr3_aa: CASSPGGADYGYTF; cdr3_nt: TGTGCCAGCAGCCCCGGGGGGGCCGACTATGGCTACACCTTC
v_call: TRBV19; j_call: TRBJ1-5; d_call: -; clone_size: once; cdr3_aa: CASSMERGGNQPQHF; cdr3_nt: TGTGCCAGTAGTATGGAAAGGGGAGGAAATCAGCCCCAGCATTTT
v_call: TRBV11-1; j_call: TRBJ2-7; d_call: TRBD1; clone_size: -; cdr3_aa: CASSSGRGSSYEQYF; cdr3_nt: TGTGCCAGCAGCTCCGGCAGGGGGTCATCCTACGAGCAGTACTTC
v_call: TRBV18; j_call: TRBJ2-3; d_call: TRBD1; clone_size: -; cdr3_aa: CASSPGGQGSTDTQYF; cdr3_nt: TGTGCCAGCTCACCCGGGGGACAGGGGAGCACAGATACGCAGTATTTT
v_call: TRBV2; j_call: TRBJ1-5; d_call: -; clone_size: -; cdr3_aa: CASSEDWGSNQPQHF; cdr3_nt: TGTGCCAGCAGTGAAGACTGGGGTAGCAATCAGCCCCAGCATTTT
v_call: TRBV28; j_call: TRBJ1-5; d_call: -; clone_size: -; cdr3_aa: CASSFGARGEDQPQHF; cdr3_nt: TGTGCCAGCAGTTTTGGGGCCCGCGGGGAAGATCAGCCCCAGCATTTT
v_call: TRBV30; j_call: TRBJ1-1; d_call: TRBD1; clone_size: -; cdr3_aa: CAWSHNRGDTEAFF; cdr3_nt: TGTGCCTGGAGTCATAACAGGGGGGACACTGAAGCTTTCTTT
v_call: TRBV28; j_call: TRBJ1-1; d_call: -; clone_size: -; cdr3_aa: CASSSFRGLDTEAFF; cdr3_nt: TGTGCCAGCAGTTCCTTCCGGGGGTTAGACACTGAAGCTTTCTTT
v_call: TRBV6-5; j_call: TRBJ2-7; d_call: TRBD1; clone_size: -; cdr3_aa: CASSPDRIYYEQYF; cdr3_nt: TGTGCCAGCAGCCCGGACAGGATATACTACGAGCAGTACTTC
v_call: TRBV7-9; j_call: TRBJ2-7; d_call: -; clone_size: -; cdr3_aa: CASSLPGDEQYF; cdr3_nt: TGTGCCAGCAGCTTACCCGGGGACGAGCAGTACTTC
v_call: TRBV5-1; j_call: TRBJ1-1; d_call: -; clone_size: -; cdr3_aa: CASHTIPSGTEAFF; cdr3_nt: TGCGCCAGTCACACCATACCAAGTGGCACTGAAGCTTTCTTT
v_call: TRBV7-8; j_call: TRBJ2-7; d_call: -; clone_size: -; cdr3_aa: CASSLDLGVRVEQYF; cdr3_nt: TGTGCCAGCAGCTTAGATCTCGGGGTCAGGGTCGAGCAGTACTTC
v_call: TRBV4-1; j_call: TRBJ2-7; d_call: TRBD1; clone_size: -; cdr3_aa: CASSQDEGRGEQYF; cdr3_nt: TGCGCCAGCAGCCAAGATGAGGGCAGGGGGGAGCAGTACTTC
v_call: TRBV5-1; j_call: TRBJ1-2; d_call: -; clone_size: -; cdr3_aa: CASSLRGMGADGYTF; cdr3_nt: TGCGCCAGCAGCTTGCGAGGGATGGGGGCGGATGGCTACACCTTC
v_call: TRBV6-5; j_call: TRBJ1-6; d_call: -; clone_size: -; cdr3_aa: CASRPAPGTPLHF; cdr3_nt: TGTGCCAGCAGGCCTGCACCAGGGACACCCCTCCACTTT
v_call: TRBV24-1; j_call: TRBJ2-3; d_call: TRBD2; clone_size: -; cdr3_aa: CATSEPSGRRTDTQYF; cdr3_nt: TGTGCCACCAGTGAACCCAGCGGGAGGCGCACAGATACGCAGTATTTT
v_call: TRBV29-1; j_call: TRBJ2-5; d_call: TRBD2; clone_size: -; cdr3_aa: CSVEWLAGGEQETQYF; cdr3_nt: TGCAGCGTTGAATGGCTAGCGGGAGGGGAGCAAGAGACCCAGTACTTC
v_call: TRBV30; j_call: TRBJ1-1; d_call: -; clone_size: few; cdr3_aa: CAWSGTVRAEAFF; cdr3_nt: TGTGCCTGGTCCGGGACCGTCCGCGCTGAAGCTTTCTTT
v_call: TRBV27; j_call: TRBJ2-5; d_call: TRBD2; clone_size: -; cdr3_aa: CASSLSWTSGRGEETQYF; cdr3_nt: TGTGCCAGCAGTTTATCGTGGACTAGCGGGAGGGGGGAAGAGACCCAGTACTTC
v_call: TRBV11-2; j_call: TRBJ2-1; d_call: TRBD2; clone_size: -; cdr3_aa: CASSFSGTYNEQFF; cdr3_nt: TGTGCCAGCAGTTTTAGCGGGACCTACAATGAGCAGTTCTTC
v_call: TRBV5-8; j_call: TRBJ2-1; d_call: TRBD2; clone_size: -; cdr3_aa: CASSLLAGGRGEQFF; cdr3_nt: TGTGCCAGCAGCCTCCTGGCGGGAGGGAGGGGTGAGCAGTTCTTC
v_call: TRBV30; j_call: TRBJ1-1; d_call: TRBD1; clone_size: -; cdr3_aa: CAWSWVDRGRTEAFF; cdr3_nt: TGTGCCTGGAGTTGGGTAGACAGGGGGCGAACTGAAGCTTTCTTT
v_call: TRBV7-8; j_call: TRBJ1-1; d_call: -; clone_size: few; cdr3_aa: CASSLGGTYTEAFF; cdr3_nt: TGTGCCAGCAGCTTAGGTGGTACTTACACTGAAGCTTTCTTT
v_call: TRBV2; j_call: TRBJ1-5; d_call: -; clone_size: once; cdr3_aa: CASSWGRADQEPQHF; cdr3_nt: TGTGCCAGCTCCTGGGGCAGGGCTGATCAGGAGCCCCAGCATTTT
v_call: TRBV27; j_call: TRBJ1-1; d_call: -; clone_size: few; cdr3_aa: CASSTYPGREAFF; cdr3_nt: TGTGCCAGCAGTACTTATCCAGGGCGTGAAGCTTTCTTT
v_call: TRBV28; j_call: TRBJ2-1; d_call: TRBD1; clone_size: -; cdr3_aa: CASSAPGQLNNEQFF; cdr3_nt: TGTGCCAGCAGCGCACCGGGACAGCTTAACAATGAGCAGTTCTTC
v_call: TRBV29-1; j_call: TRBJ1-2; d_call: -; clone_size: few; cdr3_aa: CSVWAGSNYGYTF; cdr3_nt: TGCAGCGTTTGGGCAGGGAGCAACTATGGCTACACCTTC
v_call: TRBV15; j_call: TRBJ1-2; d_call: -; clone_size: -; cdr3_aa: CATSRDIGTSRWGYTF; cdr3_nt: TGTGCCACCAGCAGAGATATAGGCACATCCCGTTGGGGCTACACCTTC
v_call: TRBV3-1/TRBV3-2; j_call: TRBJ2-1; d_call: -; clone_size: -; cdr3_aa: CASSPRYNEQFF; cdr3_nt: TGTGCCAGCAGCCCCCGTTACAATGAGCAGTTCTTC
v_call: TRBV5-6; j_call: TRBJ2-7; d_call: TRBD1; clone_size: once; cdr3_aa: CASSPGTGRTYEQYF; cdr3_nt: TGTGCCAGCAGCCCTGGGACAGGGAGGACCTACGAGCAGTACTTC
v_call: TRBV6-2/TRBV6-3; j_call: TRBJ1-5; d_call: -; clone_size: -; cdr3_aa: CASSDRRDQPQHF; cdr3_nt: TGTGCCAGCAGTGACAGGAGGGATCAGCCCCAGCATTTT
v_call: TRBV5-6; j_call: TRBJ2-1; d_call: TRBD2; clone_size: -; cdr3_aa: CASSWGLGDNEQFF; cdr3_nt: TGTGCCAGCAGCTGGGGACTAGGAGACAATGAGCAGTTCTTC
v_call: TRBV5-4; j_call: TRBJ1-2; d_call: TRBD1; clone_size: -; cdr3_aa: CASSPRTGLRGYGYTF; cdr3_nt: TGTGCCAGCAGCCCCCGGACAGGGCTGCGAGGCTATGGCTACACCTTC
v_call: TRBV10-3; j_call: TRBJ1-5; d_call: -; clone_size: few; cdr3_aa: CAISEQGFSQPQHF; cdr3_nt: TGTGCCATCAGTGAGCAGGGTTTTAGTCAGCCCCAGCATTTT
v_call: TRBV29-1; j_call: TRBJ2-7; d_call: TRBD2; clone_size: -; cdr3_aa: CSVGRGALTAYEQYF; cdr3_nt: TGCAGCGTCGGGAGGGGGGCCTTAACTGCCTACGAGCAGTACTTC
v_call: TRBV5-4; j_call: TRBJ2-7; d_call: -; clone_size: -; cdr3_aa: CASSSKGSGYEQYF; cdr3_nt: TGTGCCAGCAGCTCGAAGGGGTCGGGCTACGAGCAGTACTTC
v_call: TRBV6-5; j_call: TRBJ2-3; d_call: TRBD2; clone_size: once; cdr3_aa: CASSLAGGVDTQYF; cdr3_nt: TGTGCCAGCAGTTTAGCGGGAGGGGTTGATACGCAGTATTTT
v_call: TRBV6-6; j_call: TRBJ2-1; d_call: TRBD2; clone_size: -; cdr3_aa: CAIRGGSYNEQFF; cdr3_nt: TGTGCCATTCGCGGGGGGTCCTACAATGAGCAGTTCTTC
v_call: TRBV2; j_call: TRBJ2-1; d_call: TRBD2; clone_size: -; cdr3_aa: CASSDRSGRANEQFF; cdr3_nt: TGTGCCAGCAGTGATCGTAGCGGGAGGGCCAATGAGCAGTTCTTC